These 5 T cell receptor beta chains share one sample of origin, sequenced in a study of response to subunit inactivated influenza vaccine. Each CDR3 protein is one row after TCRdb ran MiXCR on the RT-PCR reads. The data show approximately 300,000 distinct CDR3 sequences, 22% seen once. The sample in question was PBMCs from blood, obtained less than 22 months after vaccination. The receptors were gathered from a man aged 50 to 69 who received an inactivated influenza vaccine.

This clonotype has just a few counts. The rearrangement links TRBV20-1 to TRBJ1-5; D gene unclear. Looked up from germline, CDR1 is DFQATT and CDR2 is SNEGSKA (reference sequence). V lost 3 bases to trimming and J lost 1 base, with 13 bases between them. The CDR3 extends over 15 amino acids. The CDR3 coding sequence is TGCAGTGCTAGCGAAGACACCCTAAGCAATCAGCCCCAGCATTTT. This encodes CSASEDTLSNQPQHF.

The chain uses TRBV6-2 or TRBV6-3 and TRBJ1-5, with TRBD1 as a possible D gene (5 bases). The CDR3 is 12 amino acids. From germline, CDR1 is MNHEY and CDR2 SVGEGT. V lost 7 bases and J lost 4, with 8 bases in between. This CDR3 reads CASTQGNQPQHF. CDR3 nucleotide sequence: TGTGCCAGCACCCAGGGAAATCAGCCCCAGCATTTT.

This clonotype was detected a few times. This rearrangement joins TRBV20-1 to TRBJ2-3; the D gene is possibly TRBD1 (6 bases). Germline lookup yields CDR1 DFQATT and CDR2 SNEGSKA (reference sequence). This CDR3 is 17 amino acids long. Trimming left V 0 bases short and J 4 bases short, with 20 bases between. This CDR3 reads CSARERLRDNPADTQYF. The CDR3 DNA reads as TGCAGTGCTAGAGAGAGACTCAGGGACAACCCGGCAGATACGCAGTATTTT.

This clonotype has only a few counts. V usage is TRBV12-3 or TRBV12-4 and J usage is TRBJ1-1, with D tentatively TRBD1 (5 bases). V was shortened by 3 bases and J by 4 bases, with 12 bases between the two germline ends. The CDR3 extends over 14 amino acids. CDR3 in DNA: TGTGCCAGCAGTTTCGTGGGGCTTGGCACTGAAGCTTTCTTT. Translation: CASSFVGLGTEAFF.

On this clonotype: As the CDR3 is not closed by the conserved phenylalanine or tryptophan, this likely results from a read error. The chain employs TRBV3-1 and TRBJ1-5; D is uncertain. Between the trimmed V and J ends, which lost 1 base and 1 base, there was a span of 8 bases. Germline V lookup: CDR1 LGHDT, CDR2 YNNKEL (reference sequence). The CDR3 has 15 amino acids. CDR3 sequence reads: CASSQGTTSNQPQHI. In DNA form, the CDR3 reads TGTGCCAGCAGCCAAGGGACTACGAGCAATCAGCCCCAGCATATT.